These 5 T cell receptor beta chains came from one sample sequenced in a study of OX40 agonist ivuxolimab in advanced cancers. The table came from immunoSEQ multiplex PCR; TCRdb's copy has only in-frame clones and leaves some out. The table lists over 13,000 clones, around 75% of them singletons. This sample comprised CD4+ or CD8+ T cells sorted from blood, obtained in a trial of the OX40 agonist ivuxolimab. These receptors all stem from an adult with an advanced solid tumor such as melanoma, head and neck, liver or kidney cancer.

V and J are TRBV19 and TRBJ2-1; no reliable D call. The CDR3 runs to 14 residues. The V gene's germline CDR1 is LNHDA and CDR2 SQIVND (reference sequence). V lost 1 base and J 2 bases, leaving 6 bases between the germline ends. The CDR3 DNA is TGTGCCAGTAGTATAGGAGTCGCCTACAATGAGCAGTTCTTC. Encoded protein: CASSIGVAYNEQFF.

The V gene is TRBV5-4, the J gene TRBJ1-2; maybe TRBD1 (5 bases). Trimming stripped 4 bases from V and 5 bases from J, with 9 bases between. The CDR3 sequence is 12 residues long. CDR1 is SGHNT, CDR2 YYREEE, per germline (reference sequence). The CDR3 here is CASSPDSYGYTF. CDR3 DNA: TGTGCCAGCAGCCCCGACAGTTATGGCTACACCTTC. Filled out from reference TRBV5-4 and TRBJ1-2, the complete variable domain reads ETGVTQSPTHLIKTRGQQVTLRCSSQSGHNTVSWYQQALGQGPQFIFQYYREEENGRGNFPPRFSGLQFPNYSSELNVNALELDDSALYLCASSPDSYGYTFGSGTRLTVV.

The chain joins TRBV15 to TRBJ2-3; D might be TRBD2 (6 bases). V lost 5 bases and J lost 2, with 17 bases in between. Germline V gene lookup returns CDR1 LNHNV and CDR2 YYDKDF (reference sequence). This CDR3 spans 16 amino acids. The CDR3 protein is CATSVGGLVTTDTQYF. DNA of the CDR3: TGTGCCACCAGCGTGGGGGGACTTGTTACCACAGATACGCAGTATTTT.

By sample fraction, this clone is medium-sized (0.01 to 0.1%). CDR3 DNA: TGTGCCAGCAGCTCTATGGGCGGCTACGAGCAGTACTTC. It yields the protein CASSSMGGYEQYF. The genes are TRBV28 and TRBJ2-7; D ambiguous. In germline, CDR1 is MDHEN, CDR2 SYDVKM. Trimming removed 6 bases from V and 3 bases from J, with 12 bases in between. CDR3 size: 13 residues.

The chain is built from TRBV20-1 and TRBJ2-2; D is unresolved. V was cut by 5 bases and J by 7 bases, with 8 bases left in between. The CDR3 has 11 amino acids. The germline gives CDR1 DFQATT, CDR2 SNEGSKA (reference sequence). Here the CDR3 DNA reads TGCAGTGCTCTGAATAGCGGGGAGCTGTTTTTT. Encoded protein: CSALNSGELFF.